The TCR beta chain described here comes from a study of patients and donors after allogeneic stem cell transplantation. TCRdb passed the RT-PCR reads through MiXCR, listing each CDR3 protein once. The sample holds about a million distinct CDR3 sequences; 15% to 20% are singletons and the top ten take around 6%. This CDR3 has 13 residues. Per the germline V gene, CDR1 is MNHNY and CDR2 is SVGAGI (reference sequence). V was clipped by 2 bases and J by 7 bases, with 8 bases between them. The table lists this clonotype with a few counts. The receptor was isolated from a human donor who was either an allogeneic HSCT recipient or a stem cell or donor lymphocyte infusion donor (not recorded which). It is not recorded whose cells these are; they may come from a transplant donor. V usage is TRBV6-6 and J usage is TRBJ1-4; a possible D gene is TRBD1 (5 bases). The specimen sequenced was blood, either unsorted or a sorted T cell fraction (not recorded which). CDR3 loop: CASSYAGTEKLFF. The CDR3 DNA reads as TGTGCCAGCAGTTACGCAGGGACTGAAAAACTGTTTTTT.